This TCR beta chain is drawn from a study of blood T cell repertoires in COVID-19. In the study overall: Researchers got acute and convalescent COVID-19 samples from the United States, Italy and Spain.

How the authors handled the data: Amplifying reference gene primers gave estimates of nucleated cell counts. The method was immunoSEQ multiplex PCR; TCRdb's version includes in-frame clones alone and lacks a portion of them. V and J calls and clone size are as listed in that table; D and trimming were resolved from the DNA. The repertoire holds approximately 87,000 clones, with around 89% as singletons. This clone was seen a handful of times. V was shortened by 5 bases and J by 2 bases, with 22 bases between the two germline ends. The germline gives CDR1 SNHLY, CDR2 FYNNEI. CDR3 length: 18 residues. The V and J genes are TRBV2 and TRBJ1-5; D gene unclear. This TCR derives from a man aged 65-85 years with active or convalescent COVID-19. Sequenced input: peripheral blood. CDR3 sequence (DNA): TGTGCCAGCAGTCCGCGCGAAGGGAGGAGGATAGGCAATCAGCCCCAGCATTTT. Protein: CASSPREGRRIGNQPQHF.